The T cell receptor (beta chain) described here comes from a study of T cell responses to AZD1222 COVID-19 vaccine. Study observations and caveats: There were vaccine-associated CD4 TCRs across spike, dominant at 160-218 and 743-854. Sampling that yielded the repertoires occurred only after the peak T cell response. Donors, mostly white British, included more females; clonal diversity was possibly underestimated. Two AZD1222 administrations were followed by greater Spike-specific TCR breadth and depth.

As concerns this clone: The antigen is unknown.

Some clones are missing from TCRdb's copy, which holds only in-frame ones; the method was immunoSEQ multiplex PCR. Here the sample spans 95,000 to 150,000 clones, about 90% being singletons. This CDR3 spans 16 amino acids. Trimming cost V 2 bases and J 4 bases; bases outside gene matches: 10. Germline V CDR1 and CDR2: SGHTS, YDEGEE. The sequence was obtained from an adult in good health. The sequencing used peripheral blood, collected on day 0 of AZD1222 vaccination. This chain connects TRBV5-8 to TRBJ1-2; 8 bases map to TRBD1. The CDR3 region is CASSFTGTGVFYGYTF. CDR3 DNA sequence: TGTGCCAGCAGCTTCACCGGGACAGGTGTATTCTATGGCTACACCTTC.